The clone carrying this TCR beta chain appeared a few times. Antigen specificity is unknown. The entry originates in a study of cytomegalovirus exposure and HLA in healthy donors. Study-wide findings and caveats: Later analysis indicated greater clonal expansion among HLA-associated TCR beta chains than among equally common other chains. The authors listed over 150 TCR beta chains as cytomegalovirus-associated.

Both 60 Vbeta primers and 13 Jbeta primers went into the PCR. Sequenced by immunoSEQ multiplex PCR; TCRdb stores in-frame clones only, minus some. This sample has around 86,000 clones, with less than 10% found just once. Germline CDR1 is SGHDT and CDR2 is YYEEEE. V trimming: 4 bases; J trimming: 10 bases; junction bases outside the gene matches: 2. The CDR3 consists of 11 residues. This receptor was obtained from a man between 50 and 59 years old in good health and CMV-seronegative. This chain uses TRBV5-6 with TRBJ2-1; 7 bases align to TRBD1. The specimen sequenced was PBMCs. CDR3 bases: TGTGCCAGCAGCAGGGACAGAGAGCAGTTCTTC. Translating it yields CASSRDREQFF.